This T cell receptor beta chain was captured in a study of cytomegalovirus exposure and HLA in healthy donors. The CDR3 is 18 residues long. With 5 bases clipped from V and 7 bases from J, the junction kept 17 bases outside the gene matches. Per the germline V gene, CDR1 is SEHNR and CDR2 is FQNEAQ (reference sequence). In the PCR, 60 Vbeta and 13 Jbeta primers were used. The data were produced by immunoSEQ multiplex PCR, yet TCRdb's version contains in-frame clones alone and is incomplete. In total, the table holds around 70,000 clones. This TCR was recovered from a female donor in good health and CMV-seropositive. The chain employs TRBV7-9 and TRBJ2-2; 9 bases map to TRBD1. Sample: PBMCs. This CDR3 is CASSQETLTGGGIGELFF. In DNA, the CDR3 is TGTGCCAGCAGCCAAGAGACCCTGACAGGGGGAGGTATCGGGGAGCTGTTTTTT. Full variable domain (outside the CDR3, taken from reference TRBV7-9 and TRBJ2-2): DTGVSQNPRHKITKRGQNVTFRCDPISEHNRLYWYRQTLGQGPEFLTYFQNEAQLEKSRLLSDRFSAERPKGSFSTLEIQRTEQGDSAMYLCASSQETLTGGGIGELFFGEGSRLTVL.